This T cell receptor (beta chain) was found in a study of cytomegalovirus exposure and HLA in healthy donors. TCRdb's copy holds only in-frame clones and misses some; the assay was immunoSEQ multiplex PCR. The data hold about 140,000 clones, with 70% to 85% observed a single time. This CDR3 is 13 amino acids long. CDR1 is SGHTA and CDR2 is FQGNSA in the germline V gene. Deletions cut 1 base from V and 4 bases from J, with 7 bases between. Sample: PBMCs. The sequence came from a young man in good health and CMV-seropositive. This chain joins TRBV7-2 and TRBJ1-2; D gene unclear. This chain's CDR3 is CASSLGTGYGYTF. The CDR3 DNA reads as TGTGCCAGCAGCTTAGGCACGGGCTATGGCTACACCTTC.